The sequence of this T cell receptor (beta chain) was determined in a study of T cell repertoires in cytomegalovirus infection. Study details: Both CMV infection and a matching HLA type were indicated by public TCR beta signatures.

CDR3 length: 16 residues. V was pared by 1 base and J by 2 bases, with 13 bases between. Germline assignment: CDR1 SGHVS and CDR2 FNYEAQ. Findings of the study overall: Cumulated frequencies of public TCR beta families served to identify carriers of CMV plus the relevant HLA.

TCRdb itself ran the reads through MiXCR, one entry per CDR3 protein. The sample contains roughly 600,000 distinct CDR3 sequences, around 24% of which appear only once. Comments on this clonotype: Its antigen is not identified.

This rearrangement joins TRBV7-6 to TRBJ2-3; D is tentatively TRBD1 or TRBD2 (6 bases each). The sequencing input was CD8+ T cells from PBMCs. This sequence was found in a human donor in good health (CMV status not recorded). Some clones in this sample may be carry-over from other donors' samples. The DNA of the CDR3 is TGTGCCAGCAGCTTAGTGATCGGGGGCCTCACAGATACGCAGTATTTT. This encodes CASSLVIGGLTDTQYF.